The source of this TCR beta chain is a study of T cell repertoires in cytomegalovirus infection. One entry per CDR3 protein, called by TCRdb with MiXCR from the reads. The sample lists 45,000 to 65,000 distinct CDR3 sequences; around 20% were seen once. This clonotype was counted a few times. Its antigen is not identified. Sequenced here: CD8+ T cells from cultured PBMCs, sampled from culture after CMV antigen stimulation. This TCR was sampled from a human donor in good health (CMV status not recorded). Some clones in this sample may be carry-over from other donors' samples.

The CDR3 sequence: CAWRGAYEQYF. The DNA of the CDR3 is TGTGCCTGGAGAGGGGCCTACGAGCAGTACTTC. The chain uses TRBV30 and TRBJ2-7; weak D call: TRBD1 (5 bases). This CDR3 has 11 residues. V was trimmed by 3 bases and J by 2 bases, leaving 5 bases between them. Per germline, CDR1 GTSNPN and CDR2 SVGIG (reference sequence).